The 3 T cell receptor beta chains below were found in one sample sequenced in a study of blood T cell repertoires in COVID-19 (dated by TCRdb to between 2020 and 2021). Library preparation employed the immunoSEQ multiplex PCR assay. Imported from immuneACCESS, the table was reduced by TCRdb to in-frame sequences with V and J called. These copies leave out some clones; in studies compared against another copy, an unresolved V gene accounts for under half, and the cause of the remainder is not known. The sample yields 130,000 to 150,000 clones; 85% to 90% were counted once. The top ten clones comprise about 11% of the sample. Sequencing was performed on PBMCs or T cells enriched from blood (not recorded which). All receptors derive from a man between 60 and 75 years old who had recovered from COVID-19.

The V call is TRBV2, the J call TRBJ1-5; 10 bases fit TRBD1. The CDR3 extends over 13 amino acids. Germline loops: CDR1 SNHLY, CDR2 FYNNEI. J was trimmed by 15 bases and V by 2 bases; bases with no gene match: 7. CDR3: CASSEIMGQGRHF. CDR3 coding DNA: TGTGCCAGCAGTGAAATTATGGGACAGGGGAGGCATTTT.

The rearrangement joins TRBV12-1 to TRBJ2-7; TRBD2, as called in the table, went unchecked against the DNA. TRBV12-1 is a documented pseudogene. CDR3 length: 13 residues. The CDR3 is CASSPAGIYEQYF. The CDR3 DNA reads TGTGCCAGCAGCCCGGCGGGTATCTACGAGCAGTACTTC.

CDR3 sequence: CASSPQGIPEAFF. In DNA, the CDR3 is TGTGCCAGCAGCCCTCAGGGGATCCCTGAAGCTTTCTTT. The V and J genes are TRBV28 and TRBJ1-1; D is perhaps TRBD1 (6 bases). The CDR3 length is 13 residues. The germline CDR1 and CDR2 sequences are MDHEN and SYDVKM. V shed 6 bases and J shed 6 bases, with 14 bases lying between them.